This T cell receptor beta chain came from a study of Ad26.COV2.S vaccination and SARS-CoV-2 variants. Overall study: Into the muscle, Ad26.COV2.S was dosed once or twice, 56 days apart. Study results and caveats: Vaccine recipients had higher spike-specific TCR breadth than placebo recipients. Following vaccination, spike-specific CD8+ and CD4+ T cell responses reportedly exhibited substantial breadth. Measurement of non-spike TCR breadth gave similar results in vaccine and placebo recipients.

Some clones are missing from TCRdb's copy, which holds only in-frame ones; the method was immunoSEQ multiplex PCR. This sample has approximately 410,000 clones, with approximately 90% found just once. Treatment noted: some 19 received Ad26.COV2.S at low or high dose, single or two shots; about five received placebo; per-sample allocation not given. Sampling took place 63 days after the first vaccine or placebo injection. The CDR3 consists of 13 residues. V shed 6 bases and J shed 4 bases, with 11 bases lying between them. Germline V CDR1 and CDR2: KGHDR, SFDVKD. Notes on this clone: Its antigen remains unidentified.

This clonotype originated in a person aged 18 to 59 who received the Ad26.COV2.S COVID-19 vaccine or a placebo. The V call is TRBV24-1, the J call TRBJ1-2; D might be TRBD1 (6 bases). Sequenced material: peripheral blood, taken in a trial of Ad26.COV2.S vaccine versus placebo. The CDR3 region is CATSPGEFYGYTF. The CDR3, as DNA: TGTGCCACCAGTCCAGGGGAATTCTATGGCTACACCTTC.